What follows are 7 T cell receptor beta chains derived from one specimen sequenced in a study of T cell responses to AZD1222 COVID-19 vaccine. Assay: immunoSEQ multiplex PCR; the TCRdb copy retains only in-frame clones and omits some. The sample holds around 100,000 clones, roughly 90% seen once. The sequencing here drew on peripheral blood, taken on day 0 of AZD1222 vaccination. The receptors come from an adult in good health.

In regard to this clone: Other DNA sequences in the sample encode the same CDR3. This chain uses TRBV30 with TRBJ1-2; tentative D call: TRBD1 (6 bases). CDR1 is GTSNPN and CDR2 is SVGIG in the germline V gene (reference sequence). The CDR3 length is 12 residues. V was pared by 3 bases and J by 6 bases, with 11 bases between. CDR3 sequence (DNA): TGTGCCTGGAGCCTACAGGGAAATGGCTACACCTTC. Amino acids: CAWSLQGNGYTF.

The chain joins TRBV27 to TRBJ1-1, with 7 bases that match TRBD1. Germline V gene data show CDR1 as MNHEY and CDR2 as SMNVEV (reference sequence). V lost 5 bases, J lost 1 base, and 7 bases stayed unmatched. This CDR3 is built from 15 residues. In DNA, the CDR3 is TGTGCCAGCAGTATACTGGGACAGTGGAACACTGAAGCTTTCTTT. Translating it yields CASSILGQWNTEAFF.

This chain uses TRBV6-2 or TRBV6-3 with TRBJ2-7; no clear D. The germline V gene encodes CDR1 MNHEY and CDR2 SVGEGT. CDR3 length: 13 amino acids. Trimming took 8 bases from V and 5 from J, leaving 16 bases between them. The CDR3 DNA sequence: TGTGCCAGCGGCCCCAGTGAGGCCCACGAGCAGTACTTC. Its translation is CASGPSEAHEQYF.

V gene TRBV19 combines with J gene TRBJ1-5, with 7 bases identical to TRBD1. Germline assignment: CDR1 LNHDA and CDR2 SQIVND (reference sequence). V shed 5 bases and J 0 bases; nucleotides not matched to a gene: 4. The CDR3 is made up of 15 amino acids. This CDR3 is CASSPTGPSNQPQHF. CDR3 sequence (DNA): TGTGCCAGTAGTCCGACAGGGCCTAGCAATCAGCCCCAGCATTTT.

The chain carries TRBV7-9 and TRBJ2-3; TRBD1 is a possible D gene (6 bases). Trimming left V 3 bases short and J 2 bases short, with 15 bases between. Germline CDR1 is SEHNR and CDR2 is FQNEAQ (reference sequence). The CDR3 covers 16 residues. CDR3 DNA sequence: TGTGCCAGCAGCTTTGGAACAGGGCGGCACACAGATACGCAGTATTTT. Its protein product is CASSFGTGRHTDTQYF.

This clone was counted between two and nine times. The gene calls are TRBV28 and TRBJ1-2; 8 positions match TRBD1. V was pared by 5 bases and J by 8 bases, with 7 bases of the junction left unmatched. CDR3 length equals 13 residues. The germline V gene encodes CDR1 MDHEN and CDR2 SYDVKM. The CDR3: CASSLRTGRGYTF. CDR3 sequence (DNA): TGTGCCAGCAGTCTTAGGACAGGGAGAGGCTACACCTTC.

The CDR3 here is CASSVAPARSDTGELFF. CDR3 DNA: TGTGCCAGCAGCGTAGCCCCAGCCAGGTCGGACACCGGGGAGCTGTTTTTT. The rearrangement links TRBV9 to TRBJ2-2; D is unclear. V shed 0 bases and J shed 3 bases, with 15 bases lying between them. Germline CDR1 is SGDLS and CDR2 is YYNGEE. This CDR3 is 17 amino acids long.